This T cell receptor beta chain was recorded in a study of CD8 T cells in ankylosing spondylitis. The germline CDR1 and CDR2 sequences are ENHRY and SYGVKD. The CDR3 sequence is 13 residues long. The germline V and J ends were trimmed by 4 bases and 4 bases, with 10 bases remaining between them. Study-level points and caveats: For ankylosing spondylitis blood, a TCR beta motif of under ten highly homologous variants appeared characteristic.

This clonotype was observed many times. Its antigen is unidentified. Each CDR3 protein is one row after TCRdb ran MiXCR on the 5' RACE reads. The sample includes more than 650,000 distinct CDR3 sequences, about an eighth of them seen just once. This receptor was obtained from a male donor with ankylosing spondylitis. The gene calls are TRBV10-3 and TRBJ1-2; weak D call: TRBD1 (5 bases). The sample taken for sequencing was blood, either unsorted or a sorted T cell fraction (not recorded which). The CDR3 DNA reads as TGTGCCATCAGTGTGGATCAGGGCTATGGCTACACCTTC. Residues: CAISVDQGYGYTF.